The sequence of this T cell receptor (beta chain) was determined in a study of blood T cell repertoires in COVID-19 (dated by TCRdb to 2020 to 2022). Study-wide context: Collaborator samples came from the United States, Italy and Spain and covered acute and convalescent phases of COVID-19. The repertoires were released in a freely available public database intended as a resource for research on the immune response to SARS-CoV-2. The prospective study material was composed of cDNA or gDNA derived from T cells, B-cell-depleted T cells, or PBMCs. Nearly every sample came with metadata listing a de-identified subject ID, COVID-19 status, age in years and sex. The dataset comprised deeply sampled blood TCRbeta repertoires from subjects exposed to, actively infected with, or recovered from COVID-19. Where HLA class I and class II types were available, the types were taken from metadata supplied by the sample provider, not from assay-based typing. The samples were drawn from two sources: the first 160 participants of the ongoing ImmuneRACE study, and 950 to 1,500 subjects contributed by 6 global collaborators.

TCRbeta CDR3 regions were amplified from genomic DNA using the immunoSEQ Assay, a bias-controlled multiplex PCR. The source study handled its data this way. The number of nucleated cells in each sample was estimated by amplification of reference gene primers within the assay. To quantify the absolute abundance of each unique TCRbeta CDR3 rearrangement, sequence reads were collapsed and filtered. For each sample, productive Simpson clonality was calculated as the square root of Simpson's diversity index over productive rearrangements. TCRdb limited this immuneACCESS table to in-frame rearrangements with V and J called. A share of clones is missing; checked studies link under half to unresolved V genes, and the rest is unexplained. V and J calls and clone size come straight from that table; D and trimming were deduced from the DNA. The sample profile shows approximately 150,000 clones; about four fifths of them were found once. Approximately 11% of the sample goes to the ten largest clones.

Collaborating institutions collected whole blood in K2EDTA tubes following their own protocols. For TCRbeta analysis, collaborator samples were shipped as frozen whole blood, as isolated PBMCs, or as DNA extracted from either sample type. As regards this clone: The clone's antigen remains unknown. No per-base quality is available; no much larger clone lies one base away.

The CDR3 spans 16 residues, from the cysteine through the phenylalanine. The kept DNA is CDR3 alone, 48 bases in frame from the first base. The germline V gene provides CDR1 MNHEY and CDR2 SVGAGI. V drops 0 bases and J drops 8 bases, leaving 16 bases in between. Broad study findings and their caveats: How much clinical and demographic metadata was included differed by source and by participant, and the metadata was provided uncurated.

The sequence came from a man aged 60 to 69 with active or convalescent COVID-19. Sequenced: peripheral blood. This chain is built from TRBV6-5 and TRBJ1-4; a tentative D match to TRBD1 spans 6 bases. The CDR3 sequence is CASSYSIGGGTEKLFF. The nucleotide sequence reads as follows: TGTGCCAGCAGTTACTCGATTGGGGGGGGGACAGAAAAACTGTTTTTT.